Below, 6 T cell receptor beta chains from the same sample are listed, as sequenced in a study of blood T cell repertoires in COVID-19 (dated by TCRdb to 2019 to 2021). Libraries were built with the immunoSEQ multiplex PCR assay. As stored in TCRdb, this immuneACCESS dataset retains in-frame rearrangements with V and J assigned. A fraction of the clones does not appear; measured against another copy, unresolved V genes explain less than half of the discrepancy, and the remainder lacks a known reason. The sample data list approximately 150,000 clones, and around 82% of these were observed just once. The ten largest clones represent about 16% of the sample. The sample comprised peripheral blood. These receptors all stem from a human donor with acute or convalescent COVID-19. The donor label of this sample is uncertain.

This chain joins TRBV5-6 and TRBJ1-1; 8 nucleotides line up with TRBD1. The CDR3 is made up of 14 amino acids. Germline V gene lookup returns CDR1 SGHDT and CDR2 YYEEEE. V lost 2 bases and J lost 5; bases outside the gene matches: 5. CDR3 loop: CASSFVRGRTEAFF. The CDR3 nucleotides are TGTGCCAGCAGCTTTGTCAGGGGGCGAACTGAAGCTTTCTTT.

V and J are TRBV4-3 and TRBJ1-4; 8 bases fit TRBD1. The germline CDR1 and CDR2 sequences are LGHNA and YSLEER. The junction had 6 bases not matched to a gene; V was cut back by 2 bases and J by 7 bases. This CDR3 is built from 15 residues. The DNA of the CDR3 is TGCGCCAGCAGCCAACTACAGGGGACAGGTGAAAAACTGTTTTTT. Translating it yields CASSQLQGTGEKLFF.

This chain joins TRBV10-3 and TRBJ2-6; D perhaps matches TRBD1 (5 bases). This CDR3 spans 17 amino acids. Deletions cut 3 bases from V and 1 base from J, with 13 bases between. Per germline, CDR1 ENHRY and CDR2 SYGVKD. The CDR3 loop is CAISDPGHPSGANVLTF. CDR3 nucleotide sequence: TGTGCCATCAGTGACCCAGGACACCCATCTGGGGCCAACGTCCTGACTTTC.

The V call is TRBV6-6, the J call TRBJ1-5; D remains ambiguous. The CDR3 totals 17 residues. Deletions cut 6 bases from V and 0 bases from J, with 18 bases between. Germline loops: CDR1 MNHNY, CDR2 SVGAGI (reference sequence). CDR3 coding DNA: TGTGCCAGCAGCCGATTCGCCCCCCTCTATAGCAATCAGCCCCAGCATTTT. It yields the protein CASSRFAPLYSNQPQHF.

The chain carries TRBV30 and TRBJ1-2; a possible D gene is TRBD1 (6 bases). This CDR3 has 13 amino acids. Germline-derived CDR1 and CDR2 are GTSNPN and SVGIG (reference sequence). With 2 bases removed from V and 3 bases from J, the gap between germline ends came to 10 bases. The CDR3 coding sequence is TGTGCCTGGAGTAGGAGACAGGACTATGGCTACACCTTC. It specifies CAWSRRQDYGYTF.

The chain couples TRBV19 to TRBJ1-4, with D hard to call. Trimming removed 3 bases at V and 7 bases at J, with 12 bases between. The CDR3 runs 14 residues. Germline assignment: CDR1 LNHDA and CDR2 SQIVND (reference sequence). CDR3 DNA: TGTGCCAGTAGTATGTCCCCCCGGGGTGAAAAACTGTTTTTT. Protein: CASSMSPRGEKLFF.